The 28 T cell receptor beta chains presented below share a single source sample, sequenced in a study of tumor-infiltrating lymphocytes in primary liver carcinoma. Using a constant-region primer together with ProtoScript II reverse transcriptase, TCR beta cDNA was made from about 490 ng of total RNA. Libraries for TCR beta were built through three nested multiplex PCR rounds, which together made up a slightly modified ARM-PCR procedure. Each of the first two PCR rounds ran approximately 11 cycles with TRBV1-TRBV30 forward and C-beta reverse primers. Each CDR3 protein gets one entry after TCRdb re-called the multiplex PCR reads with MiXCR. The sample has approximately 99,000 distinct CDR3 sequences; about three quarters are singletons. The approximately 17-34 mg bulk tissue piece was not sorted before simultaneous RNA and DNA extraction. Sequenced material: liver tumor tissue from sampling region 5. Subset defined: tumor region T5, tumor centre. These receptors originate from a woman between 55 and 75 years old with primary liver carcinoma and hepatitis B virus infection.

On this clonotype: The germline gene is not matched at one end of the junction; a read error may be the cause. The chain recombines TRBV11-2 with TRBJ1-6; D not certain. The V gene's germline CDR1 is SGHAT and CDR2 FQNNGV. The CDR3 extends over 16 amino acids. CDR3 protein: CVSSLNPRFPNSPLHF. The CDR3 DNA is TGTGTCAGCAGCCTAAATCCTCGGTTTCCTAATTCACCCCTCCACTTT.

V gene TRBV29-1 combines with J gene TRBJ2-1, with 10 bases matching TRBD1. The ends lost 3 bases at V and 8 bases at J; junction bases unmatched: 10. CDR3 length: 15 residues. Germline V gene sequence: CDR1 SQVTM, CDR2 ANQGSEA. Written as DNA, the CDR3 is TGCAGCGTTGACGGGCTGACAGGGGGCATCGATGAGCAGTTCTTC. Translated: CSVDGLTGGIDEQFF.

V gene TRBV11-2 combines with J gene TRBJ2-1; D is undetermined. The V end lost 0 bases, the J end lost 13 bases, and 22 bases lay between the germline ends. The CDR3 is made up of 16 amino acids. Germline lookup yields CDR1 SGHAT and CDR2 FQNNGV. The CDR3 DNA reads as TGTGCCAGCAGCTTAGAAGGCGAGAGACGGTGGAATGGACAGTTCTTC. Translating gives CASSLEGERRWNGQFF.

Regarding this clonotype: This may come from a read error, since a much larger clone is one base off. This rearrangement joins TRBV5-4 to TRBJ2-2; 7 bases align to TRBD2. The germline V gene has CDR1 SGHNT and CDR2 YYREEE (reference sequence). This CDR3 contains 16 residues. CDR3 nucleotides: TGTGCCGGCAGCTTGCGGCGGGAGATAAAGACCGGGGAGCTGTTTTTT. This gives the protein CAGSLRREIKTGELFF.

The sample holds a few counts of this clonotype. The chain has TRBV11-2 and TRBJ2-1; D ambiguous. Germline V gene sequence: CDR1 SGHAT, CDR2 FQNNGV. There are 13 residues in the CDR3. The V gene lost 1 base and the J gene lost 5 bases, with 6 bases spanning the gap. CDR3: CASSLGLDNEQFF. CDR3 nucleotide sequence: TGTGCCAGCAGCTTAGGGCTGGACAATGAGCAGTTCTTC.

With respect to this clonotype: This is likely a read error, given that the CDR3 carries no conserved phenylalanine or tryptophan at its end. The CDR3 DNA is TGCAGCACCAGAGTGGGGGAGACCCAGTACTAC. Translation gives CSTRVGETQYY. V and J are TRBV29-1 and TRBJ2-5; D gene ambiguous. V dropped 8 bases and J dropped 5 bases, with 12 bases sitting between them. CDR1 is SQVTM and CDR2 is ANQGSEA in the germline V gene. This CDR3 is 11 amino acids long.

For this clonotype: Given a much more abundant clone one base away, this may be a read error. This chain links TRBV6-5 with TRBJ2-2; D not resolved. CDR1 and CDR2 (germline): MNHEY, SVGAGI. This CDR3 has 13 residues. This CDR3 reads CASSYTNTWELFF. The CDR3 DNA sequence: TGTGCCAGCAGTTACACGAACACCTGGGAGCTGTTTTTT.

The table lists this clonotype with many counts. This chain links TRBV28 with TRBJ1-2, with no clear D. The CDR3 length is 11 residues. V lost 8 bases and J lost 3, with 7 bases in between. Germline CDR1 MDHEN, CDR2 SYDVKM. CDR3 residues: CASAADYGYTF. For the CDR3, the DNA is TGTGCCAGCGCCGCTGACTATGGCTACACCTTC.

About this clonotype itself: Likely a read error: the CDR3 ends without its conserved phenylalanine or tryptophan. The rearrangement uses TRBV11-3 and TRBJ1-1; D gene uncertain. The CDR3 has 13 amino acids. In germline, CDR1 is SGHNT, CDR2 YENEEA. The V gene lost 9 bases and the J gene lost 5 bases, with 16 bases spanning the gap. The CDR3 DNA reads TGTGCCAGTACCCATGGCTGGGTTACTGAAGCTTTCTCT. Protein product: CASTHGWVTEAFS.

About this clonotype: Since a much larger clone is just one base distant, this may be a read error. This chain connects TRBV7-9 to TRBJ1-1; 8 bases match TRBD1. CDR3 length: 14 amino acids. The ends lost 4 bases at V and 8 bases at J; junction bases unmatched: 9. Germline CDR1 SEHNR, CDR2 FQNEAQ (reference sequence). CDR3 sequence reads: CASSSDQDRAEAFF. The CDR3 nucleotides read TGTGCCAGCAGCTCAGACCAGGACAGGGCAGAAGCTTTCTTT.

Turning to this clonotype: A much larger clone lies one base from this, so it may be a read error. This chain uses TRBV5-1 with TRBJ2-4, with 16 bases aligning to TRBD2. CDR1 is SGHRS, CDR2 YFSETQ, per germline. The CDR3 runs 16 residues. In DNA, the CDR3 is TGCGCCAGCAGCTTGGACGGGACTAGCGGGGGGGACATTCTGTACTTC. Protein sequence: CASSLDGTSGGDILYF.

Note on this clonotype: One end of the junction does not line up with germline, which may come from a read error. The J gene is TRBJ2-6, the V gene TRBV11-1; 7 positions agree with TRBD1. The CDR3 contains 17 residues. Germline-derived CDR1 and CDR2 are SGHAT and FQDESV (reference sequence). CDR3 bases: TGTGCCAGCAGCCCCCCGACAGGGAGCTCTGGGGCCAACGTCGTGGCTTTC. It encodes CASSPPTGSSGANVVAF.

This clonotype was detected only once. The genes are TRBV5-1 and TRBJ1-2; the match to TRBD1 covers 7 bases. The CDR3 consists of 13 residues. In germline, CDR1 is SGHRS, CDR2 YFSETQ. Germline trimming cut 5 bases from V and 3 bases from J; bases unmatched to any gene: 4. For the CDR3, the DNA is TGCGCCAGCAGGATAACAGGGGACTATGGCTACACCTTC. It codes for CASRITGDYGYTF.

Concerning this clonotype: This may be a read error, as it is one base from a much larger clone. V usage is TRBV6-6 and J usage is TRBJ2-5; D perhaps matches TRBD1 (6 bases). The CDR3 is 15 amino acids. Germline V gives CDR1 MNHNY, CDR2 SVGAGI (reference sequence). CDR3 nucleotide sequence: TGTGCCAGCAGTTACTCGCGGATAGGGGGAGAGACCCAGTGCTTC. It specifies CASSYSRIGGETQCF.

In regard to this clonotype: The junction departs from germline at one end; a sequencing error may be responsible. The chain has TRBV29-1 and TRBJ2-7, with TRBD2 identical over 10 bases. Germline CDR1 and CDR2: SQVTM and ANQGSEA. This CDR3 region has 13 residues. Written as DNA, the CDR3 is TGCAGCGTTGGGACTAGCGGACCCCACGAGCTGTACTTC. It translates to CSVGTSGPHELYF.

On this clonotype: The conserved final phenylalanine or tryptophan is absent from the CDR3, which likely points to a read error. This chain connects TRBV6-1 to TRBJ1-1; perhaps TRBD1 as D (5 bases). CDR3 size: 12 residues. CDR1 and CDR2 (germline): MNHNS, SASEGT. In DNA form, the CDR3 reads TGTGCAAGCAGTGCGGGGCCCGCTGAAGCTTTCTCT. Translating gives CASSAGPAEAFS.

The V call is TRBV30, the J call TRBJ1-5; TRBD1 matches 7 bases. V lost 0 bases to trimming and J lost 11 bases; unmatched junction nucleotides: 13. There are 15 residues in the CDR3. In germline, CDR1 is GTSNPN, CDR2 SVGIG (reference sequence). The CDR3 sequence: CAWSVGGGGSWAQHF. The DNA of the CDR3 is TGTGCCTGGAGTGTTGGGGGAGGGGGCAGCTGGGCCCAGCATTTT. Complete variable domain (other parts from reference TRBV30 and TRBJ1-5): SQTIHQWPATLVQPVGSPLSLECTVEGTSNPNLYWYRQAAGRGLQLLFYSVGIGQISSEVPQNLSASRPQDRQFILSSKKLLLSDSGFYLCAWSVGGGGSWAQHFGDGTRLSIL.

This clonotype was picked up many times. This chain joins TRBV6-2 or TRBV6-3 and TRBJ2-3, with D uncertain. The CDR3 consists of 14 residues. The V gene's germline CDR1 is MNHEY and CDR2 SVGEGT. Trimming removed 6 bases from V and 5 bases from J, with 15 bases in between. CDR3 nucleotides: TGTGCCAGCAGCTCACGGTTAGGTGGAGATACGCAGTATTTT. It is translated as CASSSRLGGDTQYF.

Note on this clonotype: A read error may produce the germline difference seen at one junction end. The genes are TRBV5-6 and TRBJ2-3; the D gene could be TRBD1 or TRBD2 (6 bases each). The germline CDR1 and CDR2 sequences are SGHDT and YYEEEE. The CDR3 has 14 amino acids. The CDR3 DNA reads TGTGCCAGCAGCTTGTGGGGGGCCGCAGATACGCACTATTTT. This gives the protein CASSLWGAADTHYF. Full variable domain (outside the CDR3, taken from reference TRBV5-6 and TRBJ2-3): DAGVTQSPTHLIKTRGQQVTLRCSPKSGHDTVSWYQQALGQGPQFIFQYYEEEERQRGNFPDRFSGHQFPNYSSELNVNALLLGDSALYLCASSLWGAADTHYFGPGTRLTVL.

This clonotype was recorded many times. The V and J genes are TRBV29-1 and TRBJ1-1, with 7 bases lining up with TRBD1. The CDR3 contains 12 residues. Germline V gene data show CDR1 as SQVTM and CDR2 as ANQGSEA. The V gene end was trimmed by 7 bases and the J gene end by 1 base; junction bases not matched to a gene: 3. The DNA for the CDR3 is TGCAGCGCCGGGACAGCGAACACTGAAGCTTTCTTT. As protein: CSAGTANTEAFF.

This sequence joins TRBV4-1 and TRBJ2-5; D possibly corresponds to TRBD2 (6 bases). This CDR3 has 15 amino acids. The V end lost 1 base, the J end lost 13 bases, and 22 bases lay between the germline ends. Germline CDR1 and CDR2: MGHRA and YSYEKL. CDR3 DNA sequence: TGCGCCAGCAGCCAAGTTGGAGGGAGTGGAGAGACACGGTACTTC. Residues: CASSQVGGSGETRYF.

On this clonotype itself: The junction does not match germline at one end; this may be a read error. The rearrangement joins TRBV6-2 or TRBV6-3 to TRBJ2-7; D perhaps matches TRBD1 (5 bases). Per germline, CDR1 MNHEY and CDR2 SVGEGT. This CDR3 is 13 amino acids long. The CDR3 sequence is CDSSRREVHEQYF. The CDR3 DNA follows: TGCGACAGCAGCCGCAGGGAAGTCCACGAGCAGTACTTC.

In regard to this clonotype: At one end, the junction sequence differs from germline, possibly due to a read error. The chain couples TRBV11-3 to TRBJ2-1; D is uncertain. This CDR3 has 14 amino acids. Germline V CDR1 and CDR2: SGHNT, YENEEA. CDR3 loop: CASSYQSSYNEQFF. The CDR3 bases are TGTGCCAGTAGCTACCAGAGCTCCTACAATGAGCAGTTCTTC.

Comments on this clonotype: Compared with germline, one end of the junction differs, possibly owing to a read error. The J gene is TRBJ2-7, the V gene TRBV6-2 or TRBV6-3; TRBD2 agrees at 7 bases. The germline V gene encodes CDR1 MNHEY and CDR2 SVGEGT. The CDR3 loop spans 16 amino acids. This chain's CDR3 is CASSPERAGANYEQHF. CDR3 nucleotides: TGTGCCAGCAGTCCTGAGAGGGCGGGAGCGAACTACGAGCAGCACTTC.

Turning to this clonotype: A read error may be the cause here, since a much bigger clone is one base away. The CDR3 DNA reads TGCAGCGTTGGCGCAGGGGGCTACGAGGAGTACTTC. Its translation is CSVGAGGYEEYF. The J gene is TRBJ2-7, the V gene TRBV29-1; 8 bases agree with TRBD1. The germline V gene encodes CDR1 SQVTM and CDR2 ANQGSEA. The CDR3 contains 12 residues.

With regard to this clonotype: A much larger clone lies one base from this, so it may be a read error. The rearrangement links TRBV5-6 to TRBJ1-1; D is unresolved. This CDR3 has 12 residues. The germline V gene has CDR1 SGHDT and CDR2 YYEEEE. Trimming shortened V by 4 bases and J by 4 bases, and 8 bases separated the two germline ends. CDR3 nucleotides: TGTGCCAGCAGCCCGTGGGCCACTGAAGCTTTCTTT. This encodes CASSPWATEAFF.

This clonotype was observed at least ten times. Written as DNA, the CDR3 is TGTGCCAGCAGCTTGGTGCGGTATGAGACCCAGTACTTC. This gives the protein CASSLVRYETQYF. The J gene is TRBJ2-5, the V gene TRBV5-6; no clear D. V lost 0 bases to trimming and J lost 5 bases, with 8 bases between them. This CDR3 has 13 residues. CDR1 SGHDT and CDR2 YYEEEE come from the germline V gene.

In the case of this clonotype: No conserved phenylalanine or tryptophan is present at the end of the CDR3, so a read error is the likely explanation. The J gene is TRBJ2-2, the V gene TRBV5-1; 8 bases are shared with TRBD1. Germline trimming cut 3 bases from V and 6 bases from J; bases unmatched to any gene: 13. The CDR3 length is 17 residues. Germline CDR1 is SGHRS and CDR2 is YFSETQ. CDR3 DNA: TGCGCCAGCAGCTGGACAGGGAACGTTGATAGCGCCGGGGAGCTGTTTCTT. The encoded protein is CASSWTGNVDSAGELFL.